This paragraph covers one TCR beta chain sequence. What it recognizes is unknown. Following extraction, RNA underwent reverse transcription to cDNA, which served as the sequencing template. Only in-frame clones appear in the TCRdb table, and some are missing; sequencing was by immunoSEQ multiplex PCR. The data show around 60,000 clones, roughly 47% seen once. This record belongs to a study of CD8+ T cells in alopecia areata. Study-level results: Mouse data revealed clearer TCR sharing than patient data did, a gap possibly tied to HLA.

Between the trimmed V and J ends, which lost 0 bases and 3 bases, there was a span of 13 bases. CDR3 length equals 15 residues. The germline CDR1 and CDR2 sequences are SGHRS and YFSETQ. The clonotype was recovered from a human donor with alopecia areata. The source material was NKG2D-low CD8+ T cells sorted from blood. V is TRBV5-1 and J is TRBJ2-7, with D perhaps TRBD2 (5 bases). The CDR3 coding sequence is TGCGCCAGCAGCTTGGACGGCGGGCACAACTACGAGCAGTACTTC. Its translation: CASSLDGGHNYEQYF.